This TCR beta chain was sequenced in a study of vaccination and CD4 T cells after COVID-19. In the study overall: Overlapping peptides of the spike proteins of SARS-CoV-2, HCoV-NL63, HCoV-OC43 and HCoV-229E were used for cell stimulation.

This clonotype is termed medium-sized (0.01 to 0.1%). What it binds is not known. Described treatment: roughly 11-day PBMC culture with coronavirus spike peptide pools or control peptides (ViraFEST assay). Around 2 million PBMCs per well were cultured with approximately 10 IU/ml IL-2 and roughly 10 ug/ml peptide pools. Germline CDR1 SGHVS, CDR2 FQNEAQ. The CDR3 consists of 18 residues. V dropped 5 bases and J dropped 0; count of bases not matched to a gene: 9. Scientists ran DNA taken from cultured CD4+ T cells through the Oncomine TCR Beta short-read assay for sequencing. TCRdb used MiXCR to reprocess the PCR reads, holding one entry per CDR3 protein. The table records about 13,000 distinct CDR3 sequences, around 30% of them present only once.

Sequenced material: CD4+ T cells from blood, cultured in vitro, taken before SARS-CoV-2 vaccination. This sequence joins TRBV7-8 and TRBJ2-5, with 13 bases fitting TRBD2. The clonotype originates from a human donor who received a COVID-19 vaccine. The CDR3 bases are TGTGCCAGCAGCCCCGGGACTAGCGGGATCCGATACCAAGAGACCCAGTACTTC. It specifies CASSPGTSGIRYQETQYF.